This T cell receptor beta chain originates from a study of cytomegalovirus exposure and HLA in healthy donors. The V segment lost 3 bases and the J segment 1 base; nucleotides outside the gene matches: 4. Germline-derived CDR1 and CDR2 are SGDLS and YYNGEE. The CDR3 spans 15 residues. Amplification used 60 Vbeta primers and 13 Jbeta primers. Repertoires were generated with immunoSEQ multiplex PCR, while TCRdb's copy carries only in-frame clones and drops some. Seen here are around 150,000 clones, roughly 80% observed once, and the top ten hold 4% to 5%. V is TRBV9 and J is TRBJ2-1, with 7 bases aligning to TRBD2. Sequencing was performed on PBMCs. The source of this sequence is a man in his forties in good health and CMV-seropositive. CDR3 DNA sequence: TGTGCCAGCAGCGCTAGCGGACTATCCTACAATGAGCAGTTCTTC. Translated, it gives CASSASGLSYNEQFF.